This paragraph covers one T cell receptor beta chain sequence. Its antigen is currently unknown. The data derive from a study of shared clonotypes between healthy human individuals. Study-wide points: Few donors limited the genetic and exposure-history diversity represented.

Assay used: immunoSEQ multiplex PCR; TCRdb lists only in-frame clones, some missing. The sample has around 330,000 clones, approximately 79% seen once. CDR1 and CDR2 from the germline V gene are SGDLS and YYNGEE. The ends lost 0 bases at V and 9 bases at J; junction bases unmatched: 6. CDR3 length equals 14 residues. The sequence derives from a man aged 30-40 years in good health. Sequencing was carried out using memory CD4+ T cells sorted from blood. As for subset: CD45RA-negative fraction. The rearrangement uses TRBV9 and TRBJ1-3, with 7 positions matching TRBD1. This chain's CDR3 is CASSVEGQGGTIYF. The DNA of the CDR3 is TGTGCCAGCAGCGTAGAAGGGCAGGGGGGCACCATATATTTT.